These 19 T cell receptor beta chains were sequenced from one sample in a study of cytomegalovirus exposure and HLA in healthy donors. PCR involved 60 Vbeta and 13 Jbeta primers. Method: immunoSEQ multiplex PCR; TCRdb's copy keeps in-frame clones and lacks some. This table has around 78,000 clones, around 80% appearing once. Sequenced material: PBMCs. These receptors were obtained from a male donor in good health and CMV-seronegative.

The table lists this clone with a few counts. The chain links TRBV6-6 to TRBJ2-1; maybe TRBD2 (6 bases). CDR3 length: 15 amino acids. Germline V gene data show CDR1 as MNHNY and CDR2 as SVGAGI (reference sequence). V was cut by 7 bases and J by 5 bases, with 18 bases left in between. CDR3 DNA sequence: TGTGCCAGCACCCCGGGGGTCCTTACGAACAATGAGCAGTTCTTC. Its protein product is CASTPGVLTNNEQFF.

The chain recombines TRBV5-1 with TRBJ1-1; D possibly corresponds to TRBD1 (6 bases). V was cut by 7 bases and J by 0 bases, with 19 bases left in between. The CDR3 covers 16 residues. Germline CDR1 reads SGHRS; CDR2 reads YFSETQ. This chain's CDR3 is CASRGGRGEMNTEAFF. CDR3 nucleotides: TGCGCCAGCCGCGGCGGCAGGGGAGAGATGAACACTGAAGCTTTCTTT.

V usage is TRBV9 and J usage is TRBJ1-3; unclear D gene. Germline CDR1 and CDR2: SGDLS and YYNGEE. The CDR3 covers 15 residues. Trimming left V 4 bases short and J 1 base short, with 12 bases between. The CDR3 bases are TGTGCCAGCAGCCCCCAAGGGAGTTCTGGAAACACCATATATTTT. It encodes CASSPQGSSGNTIYF.

This clone was counted only a few times. The rearrangement links TRBV7-6 to TRBJ2-7; D is unclear. The V end was cut by 4 bases, the J end by 3 bases, with 13 bases between. CDR1 SGHVS and CDR2 FNYEAQ come from the germline V gene. CDR3 length: 14 residues. Here the CDR3 DNA reads TGTGCCAGCAGCTCCGAACGACATAGCTACGAGCAGTACTTC. It codes for CASSSERHSYEQYF. Drawing the rest from reference TRBV7-6 and TRBJ2-7, the complete variable domain is GAGVSQSPRYKVTKRGQDVALRCDPISGHVSLYWYRQALGQGPEFLTYFNYEAQQDKSGLPNDRFSAERPEGSISTLTIQRTEQRDSAMYRCASSSERHSYEQYFGPGTRLTVT.

CDR3 sequence: CASSFGTGAVVSTEAFF. The DNA for the CDR3 is TGTGCCAGCAGCTTTGGGACAGGGGCGGTGGTTAGCACTGAAGCTTTCTTT. The genes are TRBV5-8 and TRBJ1-1; 10 bases fit TRBD1. The CDR3 has 17 amino acids. From germline, CDR1 is SGHTS and CDR2 YDEGEE. Unmatched junction bases numbered 11, after V lost 2 bases and J lost 4 bases.

The genes are TRBV5-4 and TRBJ2-7; D might be TRBD1 (6 bases). From germline, CDR1 is SGHNT and CDR2 YYREEE (reference sequence). V was pared by 1 base and J by 6 bases, with 11 bases between. The CDR3 runs 13 residues. In nucleotides, the CDR3 is TGTGCCAGCAGCTTGCAGGGGTCGGGCGAGCAGTACTTC. It translates to CASSLQGSGEQYF.

This sequence joins TRBV30 and TRBJ1-4, with 8 bases lining up with TRBD1. After removal of 0 bases from V and 2 bases from J, the junction contained 2 bases not matched to a gene. Germline V gene lookup returns CDR1 GTSNPN and CDR2 SVGIG (reference sequence). The CDR3 totals 15 residues. Written as DNA, the CDR3 is TGTGCCTGGAGTGTCAGGGGGCAGACTAATGAAAAACTGTTTTTT. It translates to CAWSVRGQTNEKLFF.

The chain recombines TRBV27 with TRBJ1-5; TRBD1 might be the D (5 bases). Trimming cost V 9 bases and J 0 bases, with 12 bases left between them. CDR1 and CDR2 from the germline V gene are MNHEY and SMNVEV (reference sequence). There are 14 residues in the CDR3. CDR3 in DNA: TGTGCCAGTGGGGCCGGTTATAGCAATCAGCCCCAGCATTTT. Encoded protein: CASGAGYSNQPQHF.

The CDR3 spells CVTQKGGAGTDTQYF. CDR3 coding DNA: TGTGTAACCCAAAAGGGGGGGGCTGGCACAGATACGCAGTATTTT. V and J are TRBV2 and TRBJ2-3, with a weak D call TRBD2 (7 bases). CDR3 size: 15 residues. Germline V gene lookup returns CDR1 SNHLY and CDR2 FYNNEI.

The chain joins TRBV27 to TRBJ2-7, with D maybe TRBD1 (5 bases). Trimming took 7 bases from V and 0 from J, leaving 13 bases between them. CDR1 MNHEY and CDR2 SMNVEV come from the germline V gene (reference sequence). There are 14 residues in the CDR3. The CDR3 region is CASKRGTDSYEQYF. The CDR3 DNA follows: TGTGCCAGCAAAAGGGGAACGGACTCCTACGAGCAGTACTTC.

This sequence joins TRBV5-1 and TRBJ2-5; D unresolved. The J call is doubtful: the DNA matches TRBJ2-7 better. Germline-derived CDR1 and CDR2 are SGHRS and YFSETQ. The CDR3 runs to 14 residues. CDR3 sequence reads: CASSLVTVPYEQYF. The CDR3 DNA sequence: TGCGCCAGCAGCTTGGTCACAGTTCCCTACGAGCAGTACTTC.

Worth noting for this clone: A read error may account for a junction end that differs from germline. The chain has TRBV19 and TRBJ1-5; D is perhaps TRBD1 (6 bases). Germline assignment: CDR1 LNHDA and CDR2 SQIVND (reference sequence). This CDR3 region has 14 residues. The CDR3 region has the DNA TGTGCCAGTAGTATCGGCCAGGGGAATCAGCCCCAGAATTTT. Residues: CASSIGQGNQPQNF.

The chain uses TRBV7-9 and TRBJ2-6; D might be TRBD1 (7 bases). V was cut by 3 bases and J by 0 bases, with 18 bases left in between. Per germline, CDR1 SEHNR and CDR2 FQNEAQ (reference sequence). This CDR3 contains 19 residues. The CDR3 spells CASSFDRQGGFSGANVLTF. The CDR3 DNA sequence: TGTGCCAGCAGCTTTGACAGACAGGGAGGATTCTCTGGGGCCAACGTCCTGACTTTC.

Only a few counts were recorded for this clone. The chain is built from TRBV29-1 and TRBJ1-2; no clear D gene. Per the germline V gene, CDR1 is SQVTM and CDR2 is ANQGSEA. The CDR3 loop spans 14 amino acids. V shed 4 bases and J shed 8 bases, with 20 bases lying between them. CDR3 DNA sequence: TGCAGCGTTGGTGGACTCAGTGGTCCCGTCGGCTACACCTTC. Protein sequence: CSVGGLSGPVGYTF.

This chain uses TRBV9 with TRBJ1-6, with 9 bases matching TRBD1. The length of the CDR3 is 14 residues. Germline V gene lookup returns CDR1 SGDLS and CDR2 YYNGEE. Trimming at V came to 3 bases and at J to 9 bases, leaving 4 bases not matched to a gene. The CDR3, as DNA: TGTGCCAGCAGCGATGGGACAGGGTTTTCACCCCTCCACTTT. Amino acid sequence: CASSDGTGFSPLHF.

The rearrangement links TRBV4-1 to TRBJ2-7; a possible D gene is TRBD1 (5 bases). The CDR3 runs 15 residues. V was cut by 1 base and J by 4 bases, with 14 bases left in between. Germline CDR1 reads MGHRA; CDR2 reads YSYEKL. CDR3 DNA: TGCGCCAGCAGCCAAGTTCAGGACACCCTATACGAGCAGTACTTC. This encodes CASSQVQDTLYEQYF.

V gene TRBV19 combines with J gene TRBJ2-1, with D perhaps TRBD1 (6 bases). There are 16 residues in the CDR3. CDR1 is LNHDA and CDR2 is SQIVND in the germline V gene (reference sequence). Trimming removed 4 bases at V and 2 bases at J, with 15 bases between. The CDR3 sequence: CASSTIQGPTYNEQFF. CDR3 sequence (DNA): TGTGCCAGTAGTACCATACAGGGCCCAACCTACAATGAGCAGTTCTTC.

The chain is built from TRBV10-3 and TRBJ1-2, with a weak D call TRBD1 (5 bases). Per the germline V gene, CDR1 is ENHRY and CDR2 is SYGVKD. Deletions cut 7 bases from V and 6 bases from J, with 12 bases between. CDR3 length equals 12 residues. CDR3 nucleotide sequence: TGTGCCATCAAAAGCGACAGCCATGGCTACACCTTC. Its translation is CAIKSDSHGYTF.

This clone was seen once. The CDR3 region is CASSLLGQGAPQTYEQYF. For the CDR3, the DNA is TGTGCCAGCAGCTTACTGGGACAGGGGGCGCCTCAAACCTACGAGCAGTACTTC. The genes are TRBV7-9 and TRBJ2-7; 12 nucleotides match TRBD1. CDR1 and CDR2 (germline): SEHNR, FQNEAQ (reference sequence). CDR3 size: 18 residues. Trimming removed 2 bases from V and 2 bases from J; junction bases left unmatched: 10.